Below, one TCR beta chain is given with its context. TCRdb's copy holds only in-frame clones and misses some; the assay was immunoSEQ multiplex PCR. Found here are about 250,000 clones, around 90% of them singletons; the top ten hold approximately 1.4%. The data derive from a study of blood T cell repertoires in COVID-19. With 1 base clipped from V and 4 bases from J, the junction kept 6 bases outside the gene matches. Germline V gene sequence: CDR1 SGHNT, CDR2 YYREEE (reference sequence). The CDR3 spans 16 residues. The V and J genes are TRBV5-4 and TRBJ2-1; 9 nucleotides align to TRBD2. The origin of this receptor is a man aged 80 or over with acute or convalescent COVID-19. Sequencing was carried out using peripheral blood. The CDR3 region is CASSLISGGRYNEQFF. The CDR3 DNA reads as TGTGCCAGCAGCTTGATTAGCGGGGGCCGTTACAATGAGCAGTTCTTC.